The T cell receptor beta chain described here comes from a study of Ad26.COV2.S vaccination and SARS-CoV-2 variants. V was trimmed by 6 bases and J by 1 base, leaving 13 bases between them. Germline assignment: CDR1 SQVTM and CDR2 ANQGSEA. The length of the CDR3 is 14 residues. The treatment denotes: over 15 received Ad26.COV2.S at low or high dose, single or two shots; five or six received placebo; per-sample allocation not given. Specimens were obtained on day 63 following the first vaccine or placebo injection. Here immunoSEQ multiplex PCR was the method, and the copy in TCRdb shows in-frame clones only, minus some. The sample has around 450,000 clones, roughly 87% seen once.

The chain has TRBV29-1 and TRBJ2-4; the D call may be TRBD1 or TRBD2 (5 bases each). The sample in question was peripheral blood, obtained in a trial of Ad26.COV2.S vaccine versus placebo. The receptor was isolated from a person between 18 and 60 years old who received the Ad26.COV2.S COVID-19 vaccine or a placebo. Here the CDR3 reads CSVRGRVAKNIQYF. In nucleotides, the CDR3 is TGCAGCGTCCGGGGCCGAGTTGCCAAAAACATTCAGTACTTC.